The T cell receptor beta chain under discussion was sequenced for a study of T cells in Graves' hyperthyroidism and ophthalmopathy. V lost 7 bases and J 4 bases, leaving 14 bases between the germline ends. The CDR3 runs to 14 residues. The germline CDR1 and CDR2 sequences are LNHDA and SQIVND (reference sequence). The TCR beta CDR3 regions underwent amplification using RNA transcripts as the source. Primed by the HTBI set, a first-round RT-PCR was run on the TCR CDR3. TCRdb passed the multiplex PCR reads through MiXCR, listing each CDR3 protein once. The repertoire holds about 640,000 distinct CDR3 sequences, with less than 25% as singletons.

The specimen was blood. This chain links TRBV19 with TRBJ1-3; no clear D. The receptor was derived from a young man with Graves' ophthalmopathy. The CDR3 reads CASNSGRSGNTIYF. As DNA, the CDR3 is TGTGCCAGTAACAGCGGGCGTTCAGGAAACACCATATATTTT.